This T cell receptor beta chain stems from a study of blood T cell repertoires in COVID-19. About the study: The samples span acute and convalescent COVID-19 from the United States, Italy and Spain.

Original processing notes: Reference gene primer amplification yielded estimated nucleated cell counts. Method: immunoSEQ multiplex PCR; TCRdb's copy keeps in-frame clones and lacks some. From that table come the V and J calls and clone size; the DNA was used to work out D and trimming. Among 400,000 to 450,000 clones listed, 70% to 90% were seen once. Seattle patients were enrolled while actively infected and followed longitudinally. This CDR3 is 14 amino acids long. Trimming shortened V by 5 bases and J by 5 bases, and 13 bases separated the two germline ends. Germline V gene sequence: CDR1 MGHRA, CDR2 YSYEKL.

This sequence originates from a man in his late teens or twenties with COVID-19, enrolled during active disease. Material for sequencing was peripheral blood. The chain employs TRBV4-1 and TRBJ2-1, with D unclear. The CDR3 is CASSSHDGDNEQFF. CDR3 nucleotides: TGCGCCAGCAGCTCCCACGACGGAGACAATGAGCAGTTCTTC.